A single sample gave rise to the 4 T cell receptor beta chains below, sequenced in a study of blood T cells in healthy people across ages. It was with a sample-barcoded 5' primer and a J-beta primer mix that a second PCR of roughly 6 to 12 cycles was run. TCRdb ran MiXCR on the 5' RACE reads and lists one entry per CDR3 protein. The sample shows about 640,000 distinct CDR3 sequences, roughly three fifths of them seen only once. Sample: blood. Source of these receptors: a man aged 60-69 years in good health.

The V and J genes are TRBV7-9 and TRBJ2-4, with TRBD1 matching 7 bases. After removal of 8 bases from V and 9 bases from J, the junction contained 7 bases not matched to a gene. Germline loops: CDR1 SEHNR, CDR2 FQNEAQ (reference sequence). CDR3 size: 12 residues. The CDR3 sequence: CASSRDSTIQYF. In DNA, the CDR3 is TGTGCCAGCTCCAGGGACAGTACCATTCAGTACTTC. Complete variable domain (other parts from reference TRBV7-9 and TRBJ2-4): DTGVSQNPRHKITKRGQNVTFRCDPISEHNRLYWYRQTLGQGPEFLTYFQNEAQLEKSRLLSDRFSAERPKGSFSTLEIQRTEQGDSAMYLCASSRDSTIQYFGAGTRLSVL.

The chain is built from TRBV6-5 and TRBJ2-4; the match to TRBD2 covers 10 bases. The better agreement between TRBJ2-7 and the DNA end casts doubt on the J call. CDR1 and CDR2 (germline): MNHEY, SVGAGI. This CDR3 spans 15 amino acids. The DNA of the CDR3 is TGTGCCAGCAGTATATCTCTAGCGGGGGCCTACGAGCAGTACTTC. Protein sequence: CASSISLAGAYEQYF.

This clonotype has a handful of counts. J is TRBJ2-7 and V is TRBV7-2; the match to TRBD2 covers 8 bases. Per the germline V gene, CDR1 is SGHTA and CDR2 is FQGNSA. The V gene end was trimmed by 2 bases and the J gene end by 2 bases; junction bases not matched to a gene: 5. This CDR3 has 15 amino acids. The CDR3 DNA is TGTGCCAGCAGCTTACGGTCGGGGGGGGCCTACGAGCAGTACTTC. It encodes CASSLRSGGAYEQYF.

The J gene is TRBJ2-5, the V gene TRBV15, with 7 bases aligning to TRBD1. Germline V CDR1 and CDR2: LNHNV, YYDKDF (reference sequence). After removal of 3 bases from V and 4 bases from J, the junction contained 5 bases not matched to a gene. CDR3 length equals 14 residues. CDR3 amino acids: CATSSRRQGETQYF. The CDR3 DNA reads TGTGCCACCAGCAGCCGACGACAGGGAGAGACCCAGTACTTC.